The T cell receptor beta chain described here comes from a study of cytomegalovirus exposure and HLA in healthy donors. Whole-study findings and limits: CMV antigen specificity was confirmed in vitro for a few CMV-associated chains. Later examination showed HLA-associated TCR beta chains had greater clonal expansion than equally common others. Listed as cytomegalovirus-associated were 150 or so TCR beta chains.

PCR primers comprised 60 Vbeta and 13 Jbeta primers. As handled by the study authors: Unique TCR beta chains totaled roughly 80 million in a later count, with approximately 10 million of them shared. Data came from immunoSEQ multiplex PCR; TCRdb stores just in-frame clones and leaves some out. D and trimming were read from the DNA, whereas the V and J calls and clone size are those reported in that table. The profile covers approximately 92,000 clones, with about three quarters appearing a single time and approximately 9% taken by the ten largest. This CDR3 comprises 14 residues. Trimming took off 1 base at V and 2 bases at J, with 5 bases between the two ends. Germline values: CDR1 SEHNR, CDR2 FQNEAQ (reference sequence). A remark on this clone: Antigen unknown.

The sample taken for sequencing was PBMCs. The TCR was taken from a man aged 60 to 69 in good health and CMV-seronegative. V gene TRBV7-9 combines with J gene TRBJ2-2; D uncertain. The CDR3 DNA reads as TGTGCCAGCAGCTTAGGGGCTAACACCGGGGAGCTGTTTTTT. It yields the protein CASSLGANTGELFF.